Presented here are 20 T cell receptor beta chains from one specimen sequenced in a study of blood T cell repertoires in COVID-19. The protocol was immunoSEQ multiplex PCR, while the TCRdb copy is restricted to in-frame clones and leaves out a portion. The sample lists about 410,000 clones, roughly 88% occurring once. The specimen sequenced was peripheral blood. The receptors here all came from a woman aged 30 to 39 with active or convalescent COVID-19.

The chain links TRBV6-2 or TRBV6-3 to TRBJ2-7; possibly TRBD1 for D (5 bases). This CDR3 is built from 15 residues. V was cut by 0 bases and J by 4 bases, with 13 bases left in between. The germline gives CDR1 MNHEY, CDR2 SVGEGT. The CDR3 is CASSYSGAGAYEQYF. The DNA of the CDR3 is TGTGCCAGCAGTTACTCAGGGGCAGGAGCTTACGAGCAGTACTTC.

The gene calls are TRBV19 and TRBJ1-5; D is possibly TRBD1 (6 bases). Trimming cost V 4 bases and J 6 bases, with 13 bases left between them. Germline lookup yields CDR1 LNHDA and CDR2 SQIVND (reference sequence). The length of the CDR3 is 14 residues. This chain's CDR3 is CASSKAGAAQPQHF. The DNA of the CDR3 is TGTGCCAGTAGTAAGGCGGGGGCCGCTCAGCCCCAGCATTTT.

J is TRBJ2-1 and V is TRBV10-3; TRBD2 aligns across 12 bases. The germline CDR1 and CDR2 sequences are ENHRY and SYGVKD. With V trimmed by 2 bases and J by 6 bases, 2 bases remained unmatched. CDR3 length equals 15 residues. CDR3 in amino acids: CAISETSGRPNEQFF. Written as DNA, the CDR3 is TGTGCCATCAGTGAGACTAGCGGGAGGCCCAATGAGCAGTTCTTC.

This clone appeared once. V and J are TRBV9 and TRBJ2-1; 14 bases fit TRBD2. Germline CDR1 reads SGDLS; CDR2 reads YYNGEE. The length of the CDR3 is 18 residues. After removal of 1 base from V and 4 bases from J, the junction contained 7 bases not matched to a gene. CDR3 DNA sequence: TGTGCCAGCAGCGTACAAGGGACTAGCGGGGGAAGTTACAATGAGCAGTTCTTC. This translates into CASSVQGTSGGSYNEQFF. The whole variable domain, remainder taken from reference TRBV9 and TRBJ2-1, is DSGVTQTPKHLITATGQRVTLRCSPRSGDLSVYWYQQSLDQGLQFLIQYYNGEERAKGNILERFSAQQFPDLHSELNLSSLELGDSALYFCASSVQGTSGGSYNEQFFGPGTRLTVL.

This sequence joins TRBV6-5 and TRBJ1-4, with TRBD1 matching 7 bases. Germline CDR1 MNHEY, CDR2 SVGAGI. The CDR3 is made up of 14 amino acids. The junction had 5 bases not matched to a gene; V was cut back by 6 bases and J by 4 bases. CDR3 nucleotides: TGTGCCAGCAGACCAACAGGGGATAATGAAAAACTGTTTTTT. The encoded protein is CASRPTGDNEKLFF.

The chain links TRBV19 to TRBJ2-2; 7 bases agree with TRBD1. Trimming took 6 bases from V and 5 from J; bases not matched to a gene: 9. The CDR3 sequence is 15 residues long. Germline CDR1 LNHDA, CDR2 SQIVND (reference sequence). The CDR3 spells CASRPRQGGTGELFF. The DNA for the CDR3 is TGTGCCAGTAGACCCCGACAGGGCGGGACCGGGGAGCTGTTTTTT.

This clone has more than one count but fewer than ten. The genes are TRBV7-9 and TRBJ2-3; 7 nucleotides agree with TRBD2. Germline CDR1 is SEHNR and CDR2 is FQNEAQ (reference sequence). J lost 4 bases, V lost 0 bases, and 10 bases had no gene match. The CDR3 covers 17 residues. The CDR3 region is CASSLAPAGVGPDTQYF. The DNA of the CDR3 is TGTGCCAGCAGCTTAGCGCCTGCGGGAGTCGGCCCAGATACGCAGTATTTT.

CDR3 loop: CASKHRLATNEKLFF. The CDR3 region has the DNA TGTGCCAGTAAACACAGGCTGGCAACTAATGAAAAACTGTTTTTT. The chain is built from TRBV19 and TRBJ1-4, with D possibly TRBD1 on 5 matching bases. V dropped 7 bases and J dropped 0 bases, with 12 bases sitting between them. This CDR3 has 15 residues. Germline-derived CDR1 and CDR2 are LNHDA and SQIVND (reference sequence).

This clone was observed a handful of times. The chain uses TRBV7-2 and TRBJ2-2; the match to TRBD2 covers 8 bases. V shed 0 bases and J 14 bases; nucleotides not matched to a gene: 5. The CDR3 consists of 13 residues. Germline lookup yields CDR1 SGHTA and CDR2 FQGNSA. The CDR3 bases are TGTGCCAGCAGCTTAGCGAGCGGGAGCCCCCTGTTTTTT. Translating gives CASSLASGSPLFF.

The J gene is TRBJ1-4, the V gene TRBV4-2; D is unclear. Trimming shortened V by 5 bases and J by 0 bases, and 19 bases separated the two germline ends. The CDR3 extends over 18 amino acids. The V gene's germline CDR1 is LGHNA and CDR2 YNFKEQ. Written as DNA, the CDR3 is TGTGCCAGCAGCAAAGGAGGATTCAGAACCCCAACTAATGAAAAACTGTTTTTT. Translating it yields CASSKGGFRTPTNEKLFF.

CDR3 amino acids: CATRDRATFF. The DNA of the CDR3 is TGTGCCACCAGGGACAGGGCAACTTTCTTT. The genes are TRBV10-3 and TRBJ1-1; 9 bases align to TRBD1. This CDR3 spans 10 amino acids. Per the germline V gene, CDR1 is ENHRY and CDR2 is SYGVKD. Trimming at V came to 10 bases and at J to 12 bases, leaving 6 bases not matched to a gene.

V and J are TRBV7-9 and TRBJ2-3, with TRBD2 identical over 12 bases. V dropped 2 bases and J dropped 2; count of bases not matched to a gene: 8. The CDR3 has 18 residues. CDR1 is SEHNR and CDR2 is FQNEAQ in the germline V gene (reference sequence). The CDR3 sequence: CASSLTTSGGWNTDTQYF. The CDR3, as DNA: TGTGCCAGCAGCTTAACGACTAGCGGGGGCTGGAACACAGATACGCAGTATTTT. Full variable domain (rest looked up from reference TRBV7-9 and TRBJ2-3): DTGVSQNPRHKITKRGQNVTFRCDPISEHNRLYWYRQTLGQGPEFLTYFQNEAQLEKSRLLSDRFSAERPKGSFSTLEIQRTEQGDSAMYLCASSLTTSGGWNTDTQYFGPGTRLTVL.

This chain uses TRBV12-3 or TRBV12-4 with TRBJ1-5; no reliable D call. CDR3 length: 13 residues. V was clipped by 8 bases and J by 4 bases, with 12 bases between them. The CDR3 reads CASQATGNQPQHF. In DNA form, the CDR3 reads TGTGCCAGCCAGGCGACGGGGAATCAGCCCCAGCATTTT.

V gene TRBV27 combines with J gene TRBJ2-5; D gene uncertain. Germline V gene data show CDR1 as MNHEY and CDR2 as SMNVEV (reference sequence). This CDR3 contains 13 residues. Trimming stripped 2 bases from V and 4 bases from J, with 8 bases between. DNA of the CDR3: TGTGCCAGCAGTTTAGTGGGCACAGAGACCCAGTACTTC. Encoded protein: CASSLVGTETQYF.

This clone has only a few counts. The chain employs TRBV30 and TRBJ2-1; 14 bases agree with TRBD2. The CDR3 extends over 15 amino acids. Unmatched junction bases numbered 7, after V lost 5 bases and J lost 7 bases. CDR1 GTSNPN and CDR2 SVGIG come from the germline V gene (reference sequence). The CDR3 DNA reads TGTGCCTGGGACCCGGGACTAGCGGGAGTAAATGAGCAGTTCTTC. It translates to CAWDPGLAGVNEQFF.

The gene calls are TRBV4-1 and TRBJ1-2, with D perhaps TRBD1 (5 bases). Trimming removed 4 bases at V and 2 bases at J, with 14 bases between. Germline CDR1 reads MGHRA; CDR2 reads YSYEKL. The CDR3 is 15 amino acids. The CDR3 DNA is TGCGCCAGCAGCCCAAGGATACAGGTGAACTATGGCTACACCTTC. Its protein product is CASSPRIQVNYGYTF.

Comments on this clone: At the DNA level, this CDR3 is encoded by other sequences in the same sample as well. The chain couples TRBV30 to TRBJ1-1; the D is unclear. Looked up from germline, CDR1 is GTSNPN and CDR2 is SVGIG (reference sequence). The CDR3 is 12 residues long. V gave up 1 base and J gave up 1 base, with 4 bases separating them. The CDR3 DNA reads as TGTGCCTGGAGTGCCGGGAACACTGAAGCTTTCTTT. Protein sequence: CAWSAGNTEAFF.

The V and J genes are TRBV11-2 and TRBJ1-1; the D is unclear. Trimming shortened V by 4 bases and J by 2 bases, and 20 bases separated the two germline ends. CDR3 size: 17 residues. The germline V gene encodes CDR1 SGHAT and CDR2 FQNNGV. The CDR3 nucleotides are TGTGCCAGCAGCTACTCGACACTAGCACTAGTAAACACTGAAGCTTTCTTT. Residues: CASSYSTLALVNTEAFF.

The chain combines TRBV6-5 with TRBJ2-7; 7 bases are a match to TRBD1. This CDR3 region has 15 residues. Germline V gives CDR1 MNHEY, CDR2 SVGAGI. The J segment lost 3 bases and the V segment lost 6 bases, leaving 11 bases of the junction unmatched. Written as DNA, the CDR3 is TGTGCCAGCAGAGCAAAAAAGACAGGGATCTACGAGCAGTACTTC. Residues: CASRAKKTGIYEQYF.

The chain couples TRBV19 to TRBJ1-1; D remains ambiguous. CDR3 length: 15 residues. Germline CDR1 is LNHDA and CDR2 is SQIVND (reference sequence). Between the trimmed V and J ends, which lost 5 bases and 1 base, there was a span of 14 bases. The CDR3 region is CASSSRGGKNTEAFF. CDR3 nucleotides: TGTGCCAGTAGTTCCCGGGGAGGAAAGAACACTGAAGCTTTCTTT.